The 14 T cell receptor beta chains below all came from one sample that was sequenced in a study of regulatory T cells in long-lasting Graves disease. Arm-PCR of CDR3 regions and iRepertoire HTBI primers were the basis on which TCR beta libraries were built. TCRdb analysed the multiplex PCR reads with MiXCR anew, one entry per CDR3 protein. The sample includes around 250,000 distinct CDR3 sequences, 15% to 20% seen only once; the top ten take 12% to 15%. This sample's time point: newly diagnosed GD, antithyroid drugs for less than 3 months. With RNA extracted from PBMCs as input, the TCR library was made. This sample was also put to use in a study of T cells in Graves' hyperthyroidism and ophthalmopathy.

The sample in question was peripheral blood mononuclear cells (PBMCs), obtained at new diagnosis, from a patient treated with antithyroid drugs. All receptors derive from a woman aged 30 to 39 with Graves disease.

This clonotype was observed many times. V usage is TRBV7-9 and J usage is TRBJ2-5; D possibly matches TRBD1 or TRBD2 (5 bases each). The length of the CDR3 is 15 residues. V lost 5 bases and J lost 3, with 16 bases in between. CDR1 SEHNR and CDR2 FQNEAQ come from the germline V gene (reference sequence). This CDR3 reads CASSPNRGSKETQYF. For the CDR3, the DNA is TGTGCCAGCAGCCCTAACCGGGGCTCCAAAGAGACCCAGTACTTC.

This clonotype showed up many times. This rearrangement joins TRBV3-1 to TRBJ1-1; D gene ambiguous. Germline V CDR1 and CDR2: LGHDT, YNNKEL (reference sequence). V lost 0 bases to trimming and J lost 2 bases, with 7 bases between them. This CDR3 is built from 14 residues. CDR3 nucleotide sequence: TGTGCCAGCAGCCAAGATCAGCTCAACACTGAAGCTTTCTTT. Protein product: CASSQDQLNTEAFF.

There are many counts of this clonotype. This rearrangement joins TRBV2 to TRBJ1-2, with TRBD1 as a possible D gene (5 bases). Germline V lookup: CDR1 SNHLY, CDR2 FYNNEI. Trimming took 2 bases from V and 11 from J, leaving 18 bases between them. CDR3 size: 14 residues. CDR3 amino acids: CASSESPRPRGYTF. CDR3 in DNA: TGTGCCAGCAGTGAATCCCCCCGGCCTAGGGGTTACACCTTC.

This clonotype came up a few times. V usage is TRBV5-1 and J usage is TRBJ2-3; no reliable D call. The CDR3 extends over 14 amino acids. Germline V gene data show CDR1 as SGHRS and CDR2 as YFSETQ. The V gene lost 7 bases and the J gene lost 2 bases, with 14 bases spanning the gap. CDR3 loop: CASSTTENTDTQYF. Here the CDR3 DNA reads TGCGCCAGCTCTACTACAGAGAACACAGATACGCAGTATTTT.

The sample holds many counts of this clonotype. The V call is TRBV4-1, the J call TRBJ2-1, with D maybe TRBD2 (5 bases). Germline CDR1 is MGHRA and CDR2 is YSYEKL. V was cut by 0 bases and J by 10 bases, with 16 bases left in between. This CDR3 comprises 15 residues. The CDR3 DNA reads TGCGCCAGCAGCCAAGAGGGAGTCGGGCGAGTGGAGCAGTTCTTC. As protein: CASSQEGVGRVEQFF.

As to this clonotype: A far larger clone differs by one base, so this is likely a read error. The chain joins TRBV12-3 or TRBV12-4 to TRBJ2-4; D is perhaps TRBD2 (7 bases). The CDR3 runs 15 residues. Trimming removed 6 bases at V and 13 bases at J, with 25 bases between. Written as DNA, the CDR3 is TGTGCCAGCAGGAAGGGGGGGAGCTCCTACAATGAGCAGTACTTC. Translation gives CASRKGGSSYNEQYF.

This chain connects TRBV10-2 to TRBJ1-4; D remains ambiguous. Between the trimmed V and J ends, which lost 0 bases and 6 bases, there was a span of 11 bases. This CDR3 comprises 15 residues. Germline V gene data show CDR1 as WSHSY and CDR2 as SAAADI. The CDR3 sequence: CASSESSGVDEKLFF. The CDR3 DNA reads TGCGCCAGCAGTGAGTCCTCTGGGGTGGATGAAAAACTGTTTTTT.

This clonotype was detected many times. The chain couples TRBV7-8 to TRBJ1-5; no firm D call. Germline-derived CDR1 and CDR2 are SGHVS and FQNEAQ. The CDR3 is 13 residues long. V lost 1 base and J 3 bases, leaving 4 bases between the germline ends. CDR3 amino acids: CASSLVNNQPQHF. In DNA, the CDR3 is TGTGCCAGCAGCTTAGTAAACAATCAGCCCCAGCATTTT.

The table lists this clonotype with many counts. The DNA of the CDR3 is TGCGCCAGCAGCTTTGTCGGGACAGGGCTCTACGAGCAGTACTTC. This translates into CASSFVGTGLYEQYF. V gene TRBV5-1 combines with J gene TRBJ2-7; 9 bases are a match to TRBD1. Germline loops: CDR1 SGHRS, CDR2 YFSETQ. The CDR3 sequence is 15 residues long. With 2 bases clipped from V and 3 bases from J, the junction kept 6 bases outside the gene matches.

This clonotype was counted only a few times. One junction end disagrees with the germline gene, perhaps due to a read error. V usage is TRBV5-1 and J usage is TRBJ1-1, with 9 bases fitting TRBD1. The CDR3 loop spans 15 amino acids. The germline V gene encodes CDR1 SGHRS and CDR2 YFSETQ. CDR3 sequence reads: CASSREGTGYTEAFF. CDR3 DNA sequence: TGTGCCAGCAGCCGTGAGGGGACAGGGTACACTGAAGCTTTCTTT.

This clonotype was seen at least ten times. The chain links TRBV4-2 to TRBJ2-3, with a possible D match to TRBD1 (6 bases). CDR1 is LGHNA and CDR2 is YNFKEQ in the germline V gene. This CDR3 has 14 amino acids. V was pared by 1 base and J by 2 bases, with 7 bases between. For the CDR3, the DNA is TGTGCCAGCAGCCAAGGGGACAACACAGATACGCAGTATTTT. Residues: CASSQGDNTDTQYF.

This clonotype was detected ten times or more. The J gene is TRBJ2-5, the V gene TRBV5-1, with D perhaps given as TRBD1 or TRBD2 (6 bases each). From germline, CDR1 is SGHRS and CDR2 YFSETQ. Trimming shortened V by 9 bases and J by 3 bases, and 15 bases separated the two germline ends. The CDR3 spans 13 residues. The CDR3 spells CATRGLEEETQYF. CDR3 in DNA: TGCGCCACCCGGGGGCTGGAGGAAGAGACCCAGTACTTC.

This clonotype was detected only once. The gene calls are TRBV2 and TRBJ2-3; 7 bases fit TRBD1. V was pared by 4 bases and J by 2 bases, with 3 bases of the junction left unmatched. The CDR3 spans 14 residues. Germline lookup yields CDR1 SNHLY and CDR2 FYNNEI. CDR3: CASSAQGDTDTQYF. The DNA for the CDR3 is TGTGCCAGCAGTGCTCAGGGGGACACAGATACGCAGTATTTT.

The sample holds many counts of this clonotype. The rearrangement links TRBV3-1 to TRBJ1-1; tentatively, D is TRBD1 (6 bases). The germline gives CDR1 LGHDT, CDR2 YNNKEL (reference sequence). Deletions cut 3 bases from V and 8 bases from J, with 16 bases between. The CDR3 covers 14 residues. The CDR3 nucleotides read TGTGCCAGCAGCCACTGGACAGCCCAGACGGAAGCTTTCTTT. It yields the protein CASSHWTAQTEAFF. Together with reference TRBV3-1 and TRBJ1-1, the CDR3 gives the full variable domain: DTAVSQTPKYLVTQMGNDKSIKCEQNLGHDTMYWYKQDSKKFLKIMFSYNNKELIINETVPNRFSPKSPDKAHLNLHINSLELGDSAVYFCASSHWTAQTEAFFGQGTRLTVV.